This TCR beta chain originates from a study of blood T cell repertoires in COVID-19. Study-level information: Sites across the United States, Italy and Spain contributed samples from acute and convalescent COVID-19. Nucleic acid was either cDNA or gDNA, and it came from T cells, B-cell-depleted T cells, or PBMCs.

The V gene lost 4 bases and the J gene lost 5 bases, with 13 bases spanning the gap. The V gene's germline CDR1 is SQVTM and CDR2 ANQGSEA. This CDR3 is 13 amino acids long. In this sample, this clone turned up once. In the authors' methods: The authors estimated nucleated cell counts from reference gene primer amplification. Data came from immunoSEQ multiplex PCR; TCRdb stores just in-frame clones and leaves some out. From that table come the V and J calls and clone size; the DNA was used to work out D and trimming. The data hold 130,000 to 150,000 clones, with more than 65% observed a single time. Sequences were obtained from peripheral blood. The chain employs TRBV29-1 and TRBJ2-3; the D gene is possibly TRBD1 (6 bases). The sequence was collected from a woman in her forties or fifties in a cohort sampled during active or convalescent COVID-19. The CDR3 nucleotides read TGCAGCGTTGGCTCCCGAGGGGGAGATACGCAGTATTTT. Translation gives CSVGSRGGDTQYF.